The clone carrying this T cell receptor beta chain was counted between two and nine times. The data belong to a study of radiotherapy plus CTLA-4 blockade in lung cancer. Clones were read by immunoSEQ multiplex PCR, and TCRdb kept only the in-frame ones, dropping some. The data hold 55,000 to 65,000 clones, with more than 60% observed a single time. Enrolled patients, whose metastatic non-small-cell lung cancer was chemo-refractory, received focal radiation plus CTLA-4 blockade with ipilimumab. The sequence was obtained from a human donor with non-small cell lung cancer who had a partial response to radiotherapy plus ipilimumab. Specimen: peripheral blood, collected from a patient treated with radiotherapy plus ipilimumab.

This chain's CDR3 is CAIREGGWEQYF. The CDR3 coding sequence is TGTGCCATCAGAGAGGGGGGGTGGGAGCAGTACTTC. The gene calls are TRBV10-3 and TRBJ2-7; D is perhaps TRBD2 (7 bases). V was cut by 6 bases and J by 7 bases, with 13 bases left in between. The V gene's germline CDR1 is ENHRY and CDR2 SYGVKD. The CDR3 extends over 12 amino acids.